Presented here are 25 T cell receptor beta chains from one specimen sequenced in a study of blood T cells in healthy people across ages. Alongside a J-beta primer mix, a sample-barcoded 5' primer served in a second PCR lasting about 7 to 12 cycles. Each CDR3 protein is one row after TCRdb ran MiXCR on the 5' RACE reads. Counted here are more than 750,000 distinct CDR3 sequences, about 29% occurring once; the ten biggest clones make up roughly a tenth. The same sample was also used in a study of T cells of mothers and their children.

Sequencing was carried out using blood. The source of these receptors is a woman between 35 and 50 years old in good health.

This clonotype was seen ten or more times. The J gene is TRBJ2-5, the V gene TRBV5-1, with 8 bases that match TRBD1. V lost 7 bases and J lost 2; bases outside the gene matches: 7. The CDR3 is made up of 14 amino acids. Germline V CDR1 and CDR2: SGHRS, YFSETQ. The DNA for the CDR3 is TGCGCCAGCGCAACCACAGGGGGGCAAGAGACCCAGTACTTC. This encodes CASATTGGQETQYF.

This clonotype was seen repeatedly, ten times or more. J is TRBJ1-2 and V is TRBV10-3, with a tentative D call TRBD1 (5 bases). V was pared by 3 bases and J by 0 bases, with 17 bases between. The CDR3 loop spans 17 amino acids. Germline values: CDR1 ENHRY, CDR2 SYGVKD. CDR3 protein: CAISDESASGSNYGYTF. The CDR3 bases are TGTGCCATCAGTGATGAATCGGCGTCAGGGTCTAACTATGGCTACACCTTC.

The CDR3 protein is CASSLGTGPAATNEKLFF. Here the CDR3 DNA reads TGTGCCAGCAGTTTAGGGACAGGGCCCGCAGCAACTAATGAAAAACTGTTTTTT. The V and J genes are TRBV12-3 or TRBV12-4 and TRBJ1-4; 8 positions match TRBD1. The CDR3 extends over 18 amino acids. J gave up 0 bases and V 1 base, and 7 bases lay outside the gene matches.

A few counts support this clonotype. CDR3 DNA: TGTGCCAGCAGTTTCCGCCCGACTTCACCCCTCCACTTT. Translated, it gives CASSFRPTSPLHF. The V gene is TRBV28, the J gene TRBJ1-6; D ambiguous. The germline gives CDR1 MDHEN, CDR2 SYDVKM. The V and J ends lost 3 bases and 9 bases respectively, with 9 bases between them. The CDR3 is 13 amino acids.

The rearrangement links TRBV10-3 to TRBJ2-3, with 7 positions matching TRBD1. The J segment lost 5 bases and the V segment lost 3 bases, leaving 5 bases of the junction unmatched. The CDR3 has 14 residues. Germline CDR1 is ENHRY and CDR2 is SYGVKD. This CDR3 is CAISEGTVQDTQYF. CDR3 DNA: TGTGCCATCAGTGAAGGGACAGTACAAGATACGCAGTATTTT.

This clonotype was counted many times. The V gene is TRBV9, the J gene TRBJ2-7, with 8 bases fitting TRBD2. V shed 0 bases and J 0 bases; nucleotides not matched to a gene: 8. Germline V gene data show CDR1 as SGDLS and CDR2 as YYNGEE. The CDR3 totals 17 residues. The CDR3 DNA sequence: TGTGCCAGCAGCGTAGACCCTAGCGGGTCGAGCTCCTACGAGCAGTACTTC. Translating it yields CASSVDPSGSSSYEQYF.

CDR3 protein: CASSYLENNEQFF. Here the CDR3 DNA reads TGTGCCAGCAGTTATCTGGAGAACAATGAGCAGTTCTTC. V gene TRBV12-3 or TRBV12-4 combines with J gene TRBJ2-1; no clear D. This CDR3 comprises 13 residues. Trimming stripped 4 bases from V and 5 bases from J, with 9 bases between.

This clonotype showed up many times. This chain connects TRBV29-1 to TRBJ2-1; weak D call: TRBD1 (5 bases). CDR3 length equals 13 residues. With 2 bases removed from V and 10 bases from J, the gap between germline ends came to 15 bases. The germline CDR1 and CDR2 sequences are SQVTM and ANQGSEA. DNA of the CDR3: TGCAGCGTTGAAAGCAGGGCTAAGAACGAGCAGTTCTTC. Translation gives CSVESRAKNEQFF.

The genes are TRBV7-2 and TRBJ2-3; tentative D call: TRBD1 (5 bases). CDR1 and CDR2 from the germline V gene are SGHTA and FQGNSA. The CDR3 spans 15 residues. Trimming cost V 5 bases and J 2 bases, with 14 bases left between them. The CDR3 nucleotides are TGTGCCAGCAGCGAACAGCCAGGGTTCACAGATACGCAGTATTTT. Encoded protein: CASSEQPGFTDTQYF. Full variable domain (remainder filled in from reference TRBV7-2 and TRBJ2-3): GAGVSQSPSNKVTEKGKDVELRCDPISGHTALYWYRQSLGQGLEFLIYFQGNSAPDKSGLPSDRFSAERTGGSVSTLTIQRTQQEDSAVYLCASSEQPGFTDTQYFGPGTRLTVL.

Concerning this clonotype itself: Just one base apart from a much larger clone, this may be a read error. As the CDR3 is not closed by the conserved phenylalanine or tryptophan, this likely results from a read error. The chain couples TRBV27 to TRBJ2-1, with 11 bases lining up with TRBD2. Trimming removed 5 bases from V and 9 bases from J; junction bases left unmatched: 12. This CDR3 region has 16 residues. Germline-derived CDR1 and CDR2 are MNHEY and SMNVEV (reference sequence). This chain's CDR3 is CASSATNSGGAGEQFI. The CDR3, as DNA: TGTGCCAGCAGTGCCACAAATAGCGGGGGGGCCGGTGAGCAGTTCATC.

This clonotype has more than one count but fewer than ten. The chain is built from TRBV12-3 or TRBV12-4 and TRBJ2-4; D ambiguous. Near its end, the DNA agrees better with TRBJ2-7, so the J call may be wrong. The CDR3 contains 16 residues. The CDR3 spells CASSSRILRGSYEQYF. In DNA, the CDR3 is TGTGCCAGCAGCTCTCGGATCCTCCGTGGGTCCTACGAGCAGTACTTC.

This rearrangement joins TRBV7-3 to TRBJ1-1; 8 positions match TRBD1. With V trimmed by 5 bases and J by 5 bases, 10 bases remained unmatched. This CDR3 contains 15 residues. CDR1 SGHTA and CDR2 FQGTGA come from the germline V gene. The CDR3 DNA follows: TGTGCCAGCAGCACTGACGACAGGGGTCGGACTGAAGCTTTCTTT. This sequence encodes CASSTDDRGRTEAFF.

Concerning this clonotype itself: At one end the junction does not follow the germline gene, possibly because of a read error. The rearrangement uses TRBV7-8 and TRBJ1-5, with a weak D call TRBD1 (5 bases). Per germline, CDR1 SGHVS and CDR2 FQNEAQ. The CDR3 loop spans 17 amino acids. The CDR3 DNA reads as TGTGCCAGCAGCTTAGCCGGGGGAGGGTATGGCAATAAGCCCCAGCATTTT. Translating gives CASSLAGGGYGNKPQHF.

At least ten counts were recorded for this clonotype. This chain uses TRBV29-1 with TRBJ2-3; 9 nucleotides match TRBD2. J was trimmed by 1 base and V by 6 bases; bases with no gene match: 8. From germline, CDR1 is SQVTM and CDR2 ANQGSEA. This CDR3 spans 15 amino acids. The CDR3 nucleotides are TGCAGCGTCCACCCCACTAGCGGGCGCACAGATACGCAGTATTTT. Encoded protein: CSVHPTSGRTDTQYF.

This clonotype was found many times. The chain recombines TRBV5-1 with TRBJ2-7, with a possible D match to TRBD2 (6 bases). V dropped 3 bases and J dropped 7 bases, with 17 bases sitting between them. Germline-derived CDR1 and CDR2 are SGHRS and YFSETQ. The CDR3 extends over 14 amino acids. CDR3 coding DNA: TGCGCCAGCAGCTCGGGACTTCTGGACAATGAGCAGTACTTC. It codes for CASSSGLLDNEQYF.

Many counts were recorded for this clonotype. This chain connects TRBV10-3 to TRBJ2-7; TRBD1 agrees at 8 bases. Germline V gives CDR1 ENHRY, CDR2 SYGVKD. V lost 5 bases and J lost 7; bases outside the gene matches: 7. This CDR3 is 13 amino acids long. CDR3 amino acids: CAISNTGTGEQYF. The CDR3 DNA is TGTGCCATCAGTAATACCGGGACAGGTGAGCAGTACTTC.

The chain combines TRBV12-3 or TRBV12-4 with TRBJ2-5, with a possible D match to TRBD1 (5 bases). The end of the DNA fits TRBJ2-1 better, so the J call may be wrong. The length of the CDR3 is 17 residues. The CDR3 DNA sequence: TGTGCCAGCAGGGTTGGTCGGACACTGGAACCCCAAGAGACCCAGTTCTTC. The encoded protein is CASRVGRTLEPQETQFF.

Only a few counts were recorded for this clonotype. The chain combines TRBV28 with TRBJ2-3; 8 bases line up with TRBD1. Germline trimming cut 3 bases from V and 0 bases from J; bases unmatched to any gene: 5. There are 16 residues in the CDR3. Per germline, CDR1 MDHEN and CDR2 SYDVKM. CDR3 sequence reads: CASSFNGQGSTDTQYF. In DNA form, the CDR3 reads TGTGCCAGCAGTTTCAACGGACAGGGAAGCACAGATACGCAGTATTTT.

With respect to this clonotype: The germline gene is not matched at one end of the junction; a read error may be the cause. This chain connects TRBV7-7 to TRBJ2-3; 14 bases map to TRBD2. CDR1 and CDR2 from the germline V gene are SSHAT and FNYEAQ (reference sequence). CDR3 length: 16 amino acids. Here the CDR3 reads CASSLGLAGVKDTQYF. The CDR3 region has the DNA TGTGCTAGCAGCCTGGGACTAGCGGGGGTAAAGGATACGCAGTATTTT.

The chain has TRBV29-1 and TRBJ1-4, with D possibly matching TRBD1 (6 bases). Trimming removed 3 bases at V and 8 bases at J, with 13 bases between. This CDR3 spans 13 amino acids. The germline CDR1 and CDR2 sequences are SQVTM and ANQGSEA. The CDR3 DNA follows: TGCAGCGTTGAGGGGGGGGCTGGCGAAAAACTGTTTTTT. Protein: CSVEGGAGEKLFF.

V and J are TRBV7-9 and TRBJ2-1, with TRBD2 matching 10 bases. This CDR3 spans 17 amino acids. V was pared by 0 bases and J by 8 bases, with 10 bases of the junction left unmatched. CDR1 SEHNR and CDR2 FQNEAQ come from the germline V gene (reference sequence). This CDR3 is CASSLAGLAIPFDEQFF. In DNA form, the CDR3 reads TGTGCCAGCAGCTTAGCGGGACTAGCGATCCCGTTCGATGAGCAGTTCTTC.

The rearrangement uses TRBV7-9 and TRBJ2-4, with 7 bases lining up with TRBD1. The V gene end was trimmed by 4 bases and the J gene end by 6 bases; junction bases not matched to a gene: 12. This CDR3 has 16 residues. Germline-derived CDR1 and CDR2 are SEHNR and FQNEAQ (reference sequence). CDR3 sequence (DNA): TGTGCCAGCAGCTCGGCCCTTTGGGCAGGGGGAAACATTCAGTACTTC. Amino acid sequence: CASSSALWAGGNIQYF.

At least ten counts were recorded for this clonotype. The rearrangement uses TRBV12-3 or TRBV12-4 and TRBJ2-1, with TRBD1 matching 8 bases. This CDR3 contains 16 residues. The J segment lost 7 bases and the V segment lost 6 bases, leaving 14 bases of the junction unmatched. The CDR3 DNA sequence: TGTGCCAGCAGATCCCAAACGACAGGGGAGGCGAATGAGCAGTTCTTC. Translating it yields CASRSQTTGEANEQFF.

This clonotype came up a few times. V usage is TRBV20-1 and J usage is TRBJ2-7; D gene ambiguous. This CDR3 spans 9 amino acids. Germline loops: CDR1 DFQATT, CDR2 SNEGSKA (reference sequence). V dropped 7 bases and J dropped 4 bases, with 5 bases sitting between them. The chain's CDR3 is CSVPYEQYF. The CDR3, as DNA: TGCAGTGTCCCGTACGAGCAGTACTTC.

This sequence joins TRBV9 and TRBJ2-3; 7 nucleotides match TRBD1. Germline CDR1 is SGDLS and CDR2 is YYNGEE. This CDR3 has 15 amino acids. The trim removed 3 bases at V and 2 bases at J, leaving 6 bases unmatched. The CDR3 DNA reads TGTGCCAGCAGCGCCGAGGGACAGTTCACAGATACGCAGTATTTT. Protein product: CASSAEGQFTDTQYF. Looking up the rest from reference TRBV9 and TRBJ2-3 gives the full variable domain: DSGVTQTPKHLITATGQRVTLRCSPRSGDLSVYWYQQSLDQGLQFLIQYYNGEERAKGNILERFSAQQFPDLHSELNLSSLELGDSALYFCASSAEGQFTDTQYFGPGTRLTVL.